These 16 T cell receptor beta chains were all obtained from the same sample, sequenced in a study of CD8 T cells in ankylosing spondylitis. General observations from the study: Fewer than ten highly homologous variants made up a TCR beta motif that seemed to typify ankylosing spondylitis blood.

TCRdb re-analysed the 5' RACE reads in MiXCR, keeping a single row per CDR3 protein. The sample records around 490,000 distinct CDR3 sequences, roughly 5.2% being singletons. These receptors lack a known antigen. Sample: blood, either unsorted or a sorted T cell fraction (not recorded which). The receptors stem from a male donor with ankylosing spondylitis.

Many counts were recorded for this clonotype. CDR3 amino acids: CAISVPGQGSEQYF. The CDR3 DNA is TGTGCCATCAGTGTACCGGGACAGGGTAGCGAGCAGTACTTC. This chain connects TRBV10-3 to TRBJ2-7, with 9 bases fitting TRBD1. Germline V lookup: CDR1 ENHRY, CDR2 SYGVKD. J gave up 6 bases and V 4 bases, and 7 bases lay outside the gene matches. The CDR3 is made up of 14 amino acids.

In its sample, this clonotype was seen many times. The CDR3, as DNA: TGTGCCAGCAGCTTTAACCAGGGCGGTGAGACCCAGTACTTC. Translated: CASSFNQGGETQYF. The V call is TRBV7-2, the J call TRBJ2-5; TRBD1 is a possible D gene (5 bases). The CDR3 runs 14 residues. Looked up from germline, CDR1 is SGHTA and CDR2 is FQGNSA. The V end was cut by 3 bases, the J end by 5 bases, with 13 bases between.

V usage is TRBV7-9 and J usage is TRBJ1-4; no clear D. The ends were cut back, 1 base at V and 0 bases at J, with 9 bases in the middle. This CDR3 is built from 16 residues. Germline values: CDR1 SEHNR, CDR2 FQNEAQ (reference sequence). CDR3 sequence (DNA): TGTGCCAGCAGCTTAGAGTCGGCTGCAACTAATGAAAAACTGTTTTTT. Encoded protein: CASSLESAATNEKLFF.

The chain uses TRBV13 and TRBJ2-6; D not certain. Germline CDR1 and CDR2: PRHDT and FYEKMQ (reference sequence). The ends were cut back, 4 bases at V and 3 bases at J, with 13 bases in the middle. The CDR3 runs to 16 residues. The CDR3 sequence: CASSSGLHSGANVLTF. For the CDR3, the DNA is TGTGCCAGCAGCTCCGGGCTCCACAGTGGGGCCAACGTCCTGACTTTC.

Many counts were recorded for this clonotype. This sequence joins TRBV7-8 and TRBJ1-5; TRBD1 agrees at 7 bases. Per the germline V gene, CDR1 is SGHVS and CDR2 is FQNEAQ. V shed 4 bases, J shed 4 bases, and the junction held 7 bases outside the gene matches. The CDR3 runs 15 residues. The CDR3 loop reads CASSSRDSQNQPQHF. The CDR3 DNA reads TGTGCCAGCAGCTCCCGGGACAGCCAAAATCAGCCCCAGCATTTT.

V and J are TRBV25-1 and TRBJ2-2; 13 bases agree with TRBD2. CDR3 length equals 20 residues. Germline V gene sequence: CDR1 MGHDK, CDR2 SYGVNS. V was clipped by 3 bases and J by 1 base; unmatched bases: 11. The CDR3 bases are TGTGCCAGCAGTGACCCCAGCACTAGCGGGAGGGCCCGGAACACCGGGGAGCTGTTTTTT. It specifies CASSDPSTSGRARNTGELFF.

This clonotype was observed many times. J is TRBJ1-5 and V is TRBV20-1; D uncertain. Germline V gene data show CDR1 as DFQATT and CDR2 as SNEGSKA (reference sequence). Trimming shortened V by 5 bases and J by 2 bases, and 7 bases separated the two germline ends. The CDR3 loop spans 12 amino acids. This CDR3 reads CSAQMGNQPQHF. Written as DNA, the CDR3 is TGCAGTGCTCAAATGGGCAATCAGCCCCAGCATTTT.

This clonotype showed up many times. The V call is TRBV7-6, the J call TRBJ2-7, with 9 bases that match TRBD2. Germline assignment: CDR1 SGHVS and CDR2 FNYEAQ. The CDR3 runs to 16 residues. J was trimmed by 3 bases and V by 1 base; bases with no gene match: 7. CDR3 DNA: TGTGCCAGCAGCTTAGTGAGTAGCGGGGGCCTCTACGAGCAGTACTTC. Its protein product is CASSLVSSGGLYEQYF. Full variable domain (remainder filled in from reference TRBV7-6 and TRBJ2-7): GAGVSQSPRYKVTKRGQDVALRCDPISGHVSLYWYRQALGQGPEFLTYFNYEAQQDKSGLPNDRFSAERPEGSISTLTIQRTEQRDSAMYRCASSLVSSGGLYEQYFGPGTRLTVT.

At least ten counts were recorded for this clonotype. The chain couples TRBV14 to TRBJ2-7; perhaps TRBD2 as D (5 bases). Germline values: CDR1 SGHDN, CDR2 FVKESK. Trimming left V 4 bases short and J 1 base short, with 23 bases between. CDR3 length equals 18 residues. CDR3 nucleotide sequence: TGTGCCAGCAGCCCCATCGGGGATAGGACGACCCTTTCCTACGAGCAGTACTTC. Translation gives CASSPIGDRTTLSYEQYF.

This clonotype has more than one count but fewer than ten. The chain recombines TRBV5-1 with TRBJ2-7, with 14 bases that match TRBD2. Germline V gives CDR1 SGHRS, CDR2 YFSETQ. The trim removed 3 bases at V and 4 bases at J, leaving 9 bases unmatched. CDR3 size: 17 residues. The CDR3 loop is CASSSSGTSGSKYEQYF. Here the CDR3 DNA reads TGCGCCAGCAGCTCCTCCGGGACTAGCGGGAGTAAGTACGAGCAGTACTTC.

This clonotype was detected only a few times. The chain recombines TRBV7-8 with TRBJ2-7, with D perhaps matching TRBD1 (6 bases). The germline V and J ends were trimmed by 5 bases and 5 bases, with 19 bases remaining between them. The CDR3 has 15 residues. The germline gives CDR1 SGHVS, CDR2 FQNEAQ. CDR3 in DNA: TGTGCCAGCAGCCGGCTGGGGACAAATTGGGACGAGCAGTACTTC. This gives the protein CASSRLGTNWDEQYF.

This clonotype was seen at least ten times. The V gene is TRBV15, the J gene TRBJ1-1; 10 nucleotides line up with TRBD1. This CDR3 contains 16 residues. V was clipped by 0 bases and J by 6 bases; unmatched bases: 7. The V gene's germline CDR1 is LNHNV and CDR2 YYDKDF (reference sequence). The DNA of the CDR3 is TGTGCCACCAGCAGAGATCTGACAGGGGGCAAGGCTGAAGCTTTCTTT. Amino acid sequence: CATSRDLTGGKAEAFF.

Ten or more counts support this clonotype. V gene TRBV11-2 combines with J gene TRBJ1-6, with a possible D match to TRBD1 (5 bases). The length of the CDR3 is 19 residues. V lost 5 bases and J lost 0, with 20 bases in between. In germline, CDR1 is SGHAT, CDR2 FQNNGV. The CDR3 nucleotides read TGTGCCAGCAGCCCCTCTTCGGGACCCCGGAGCTCCTATAATTCACCCCTCCACTTT. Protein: CASSPSSGPRSSYNSPLHF.

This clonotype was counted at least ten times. CDR3 in amino acids: CASSSRTSSRGSTDTQYF. The CDR3 bases are TGTGCCAGCAGCTCGCGGACGAGTAGCAGGGGGAGCACAGATACGCAGTATTTT. This chain connects TRBV11-2 to TRBJ2-3; 7 nucleotides align to TRBD1. Germline loops: CDR1 SGHAT, CDR2 FQNNGV. The CDR3 has 18 amino acids. V was pared by 4 bases and J by 0 bases, with 13 bases of the junction left unmatched.

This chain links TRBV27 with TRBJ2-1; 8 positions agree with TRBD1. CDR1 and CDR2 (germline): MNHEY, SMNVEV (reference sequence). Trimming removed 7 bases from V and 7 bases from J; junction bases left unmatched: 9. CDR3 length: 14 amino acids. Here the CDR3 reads CASKGQGADNEQFF. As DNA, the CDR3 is TGTGCCAGCAAGGGGCAGGGGGCAGATAATGAGCAGTTCTTC.

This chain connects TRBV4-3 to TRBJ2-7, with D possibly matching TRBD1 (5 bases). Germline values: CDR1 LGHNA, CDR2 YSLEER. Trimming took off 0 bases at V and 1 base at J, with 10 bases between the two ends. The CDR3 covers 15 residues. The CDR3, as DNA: TGCGCCAGCAGCCAAGATGAAGGACAATCCTACGAGCAGTACTTC. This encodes CASSQDEGQSYEQYF.